The 22 T cell receptor beta chains below come from one sample, sequenced in a study of shared clonotypes between healthy human individuals. Naive CD8 cells lacked CD45RO, underwent positive selection for CCR7 and left out terminally differentiated effector memory CD45RA+ cells. Libraries were prepared by immunoSEQ multiplex PCR; TCRdb keeps only in-frame clonotypes and omits some of them. Found here are about 800,000 clones, 96% of them singletons; the top ten hold around 0.25%. Sequenced input: naive CD8+ T cells sorted from blood. The receptors stem from a young man in good health.

The CDR3 DNA follows: TGTGCCAGCAGTTTAAGTGGAGCGGGAGGCCCCTACAATGAGCAGTTCTTC. It specifies CASSLSGAGGPYNEQFF. The V gene is TRBV28, the J gene TRBJ2-1; 9 nucleotides align to TRBD2. Germline values: CDR1 MDHEN, CDR2 SYDVKM. V gave up 2 bases and J gave up 2 bases; unmatched junction bases: 7. The CDR3 has 17 amino acids.

J is TRBJ1-1 and V is TRBV7-9; D remains ambiguous. Per the germline V gene, CDR1 is SEHNR and CDR2 is FQNEAQ (reference sequence). V was pared by 5 bases and J by 3 bases, with 13 bases between. The CDR3 consists of 14 residues. CDR3 amino acids: CASSHLLNYTEAFF. CDR3 sequence (DNA): TGTGCCAGCAGCCACCTGCTAAACTACACTGAAGCTTTCTTT.

The J gene is TRBJ2-1, the V gene TRBV5-4; TRBD1 matches 9 bases. The CDR3 length is 15 residues. The V and J ends lost 3 bases and 8 bases, in that order; junction bases with no gene match: 9. Germline CDR1 SGHNT, CDR2 YYREEE (reference sequence). CDR3 region: CASSSPGQGRYEQFF. The CDR3 region has the DNA TGTGCCAGCAGCTCCCCCGGACAGGGGCGCTATGAGCAGTTCTTC.

The V gene is TRBV4-1, the J gene TRBJ2-7; 7 nucleotides agree with TRBD2. V lost 3 bases, J lost 9 bases, and 17 bases stayed unmatched. The length of the CDR3 is 16 residues. Per the germline V gene, CDR1 is MGHRA and CDR2 is YSYEKL. Written as DNA, the CDR3 is TGCGCCAGCAGCCAGGAGACTAGCTCTGGGCTCCTGGGGCAGTACTTC. It translates to CASSQETSSGLLGQYF.

In this sample, this clone turned up once. V is TRBV7-2 and J is TRBJ2-1; 9 bases are a match to TRBD1. Losses at the gene ends were 0 bases for V and 10 bases for J; bases not matched to a gene: 4. CDR3 length: 14 amino acids. Germline CDR1 SGHTA, CDR2 FQGNSA. In DNA, the CDR3 is TGTGCCAGCAGCTTAGCGGGGGACAGGGCAGAGCAGTTCTTC. Translation gives CASSLAGDRAEQFF.

This clone was seen just once. The J gene is TRBJ2-7, the V gene TRBV5-1; tentatively, D is TRBD1 or TRBD2 (5 bases each). Germline V CDR1 and CDR2: SGHRS, YFSETQ. This CDR3 region has 18 residues. Trimming pared 3 bases from V and 6 bases from J, leaving 28 bases between. The CDR3 protein is CASSWGRLTNLETPEQYF. The CDR3 DNA follows: TGCGCCAGCAGCTGGGGACGCCTCACTAATCTCGAGACACCCGAGCAGTACTTC.

The chain employs TRBV13 and TRBJ1-1; 7 bases line up with TRBD1. After removal of 5 bases from V and 7 bases from J, the junction contained 4 bases not matched to a gene. CDR3 length: 12 amino acids. Germline V CDR1 and CDR2: PRHDT, FYEKMQ (reference sequence). The DNA of the CDR3 is TGTGCCAGCAGCCCGGACAGGTATGAAGCTTTCTTT. It translates to CASSPDRYEAFF. Variable domain in full (rest from reference TRBV13 and TRBJ1-1): AAGVIQSPRHLIKEKRETATLKCYPIPRHDTVYWYQQGPGQDPQFLISFYEKMQSDKGSIPDRFSAQQFSDYHSELNMSSLELGDSALYFCASSPDRYEAFFGQGTRLTVV.

V gene TRBV5-1 combines with J gene TRBJ1-1, with D unresolved. V was shortened by 3 bases and J by 1 base, with 10 bases between the two germline ends. Germline V gene data show CDR1 as SGHRS and CDR2 as YFSETQ. This CDR3 spans 14 amino acids. CDR3 sequence reads: CASSWNLGNTEAFF. CDR3 nucleotides: TGCGCCAGCAGCTGGAATCTAGGGAACACTGAAGCTTTCTTT.

The chain joins TRBV6-5 to TRBJ2-7; 13 bases map to TRBD2. J was trimmed by 2 bases and V by 5 bases; bases with no gene match: 3. The CDR3 is 15 amino acids. Per the germline V gene, CDR1 is MNHEY and CDR2 is SVGAGI. CDR3 region: CASSGLAGDPYEQYF. Here the CDR3 DNA reads TGTGCCAGCAGTGGACTAGCGGGGGACCCCTACGAGCAGTACTTC.

A single count supports this clone. V is TRBV29-1 and J is TRBJ2-1; 8 bases map to TRBD1. Germline values: CDR1 SQVTM, CDR2 ANQGSEA. The V gene end was trimmed by 7 bases and the J gene end by 2 bases; junction bases not matched to a gene: 1. The CDR3 spans 12 residues. The CDR3 spells CSARGPYNEQFF. The CDR3 DNA reads TGCAGCGCCAGGGGGCCCTACAATGAGCAGTTCTTC.

The chain has TRBV7-9 and TRBJ1-4; D is undetermined. V dropped 6 bases and J dropped 4 bases, with 12 bases sitting between them. CDR1 SEHNR and CDR2 FQNEAQ come from the germline V gene (reference sequence). The CDR3 is 14 amino acids. The CDR3 DNA reads as TGTGCCAGCAGGGGAGGAAGGTATAATGAAAAACTGTTTTTT. Protein sequence: CASRGGRYNEKLFF.

The CDR3 spells CASSPAGTEAFF. DNA for the CDR3: TGTGCCAGCAGCCCAGCGGGGACCGAAGCTTTCTTT. The V gene is TRBV6-5, the J gene TRBJ1-1; D perhaps matches TRBD1 (5 bases). Germline lookup yields CDR1 MNHEY and CDR2 SVGAGI. The V and J ends lost 6 bases and 8 bases respectively, with 13 bases between them. The CDR3 runs to 12 residues.

V usage is TRBV27 and J usage is TRBJ1-2; D is uncertain. From germline, CDR1 is MNHEY and CDR2 SMNVEV (reference sequence). This CDR3 has 13 residues. V shed 3 bases and J shed 7 bases, with 12 bases lying between them. CDR3 loop: CASSFGPGFGYTF. Written as DNA, the CDR3 is TGTGCCAGCAGTTTTGGCCCGGGATTTGGCTACACCTTC.

The chain recombines TRBV20-1 with TRBJ1-2; 8 nucleotides agree with TRBD1. With 5 bases clipped from V and 5 bases from J, the junction kept 1 base outside the gene matches. The CDR3 is 11 amino acids. Per the germline V gene, CDR1 is DFQATT and CDR2 is SNEGSKA (reference sequence). The CDR3 loop reads CSAWTGYGYTF. The CDR3 coding sequence is TGCAGTGCTTGGACAGGGTATGGCTACACCTTC.

The chain is built from TRBV27 and TRBJ2-7; 8 positions agree with TRBD1. This CDR3 comprises 15 residues. V shed 2 bases and J 3 bases; nucleotides not matched to a gene: 6. Germline CDR1 MNHEY, CDR2 SMNVEV (reference sequence). The CDR3 nucleotides are TGTGCCAGCAGTTTAAAATGGACAGGGTACTACGAGCAGTACTTC. Amino acid sequence: CASSLKWTGYYEQYF.

The chain recombines TRBV7-2 with TRBJ2-7, with D perhaps TRBD2 (5 bases). V lost 3 bases and J 3 bases, leaving 12 bases between the germline ends. The CDR3 loop spans 14 amino acids. Germline V gene sequence: CDR1 SGHTA, CDR2 FQGNSA. CDR3 loop: CASSFTAGNYEQYF. The CDR3 region has the DNA TGTGCCAGCAGCTTTACAGCCGGGAACTACGAGCAGTACTTC.

The V and J genes are TRBV25-1 and TRBJ2-2; D is perhaps TRBD1 or TRBD2 (5 bases each). V was pared by 2 bases and J by 0 bases, with 7 bases between. The germline V gene has CDR1 MGHDK and CDR2 SYGVNS. The CDR3 runs to 15 residues. CDR3 protein: CASSEQGANTGELFF. The CDR3 DNA sequence: TGTGCCAGCAGTGAACAGGGAGCGAACACCGGGGAGCTGTTTTTT.

The chain combines TRBV7-9 with TRBJ2-5; 8 bases agree with TRBD2. Germline CDR1 reads SEHNR; CDR2 reads FQNEAQ (reference sequence). Germline trimming cut 3 bases from V and 5 bases from J; bases unmatched to any gene: 8. The CDR3 sequence is 15 residues long. Here the CDR3 reads CASSLLSGTGETQYF. The CDR3 DNA sequence: TGTGCCAGCAGCTTGCTTAGCGGGACGGGGGAGACCCAGTACTTC.

This clone was detected only once. The same CDR3 arises from other DNA sequences in this sample as well. The chain joins TRBV29-1 to TRBJ2-1; TRBD2 agrees at 13 bases. The germline V gene has CDR1 SQVTM and CDR2 ANQGSEA. The CDR3 sequence is 14 residues long. The V and J ends lost 5 bases and 4 bases, in that order; junction bases with no gene match: 2. CDR3 sequence (DNA): TGCAGCGTTAGGACTAGCGGGAGTTACAATGAGCAGTTCTTC. Encoded protein: CSVRTSGSYNEQFF.

J is TRBJ2-5 and V is TRBV2; D perhaps matches TRBD2 (5 bases). This CDR3 has 16 amino acids. V was shortened by 7 bases and J by 10 bases, with 28 bases between the two germline ends. Germline values: CDR1 SNHLY, CDR2 FYNNEI. CDR3 in DNA: TGTGCCAGCACCCCATCTACTAAACTAGTGTTTGGGGACCAGTACTTC. Translation gives CASTPSTKLVFGDQYF. The whole variable domain, filled in from reference TRBV2 and TRBJ2-5, reads EPEVTQTPSHQVTQMGQEVILRCVPISNHLYFYWYRQILGQKVEFLVSFYNNEISEKSEIFDDQFSVERPDGSNFTLKIRSTKLEDSAMYFCASTPSTKLVFGDQYFGPGTRLLVL.

This clone was recorded once. The chain carries TRBV28 and TRBJ2-7; no clear D. This CDR3 has 13 residues. The germline V and J ends were trimmed by 5 bases and 3 bases, with 11 bases remaining between them. The germline CDR1 and CDR2 sequences are MDHEN and SYDVKM. The CDR3 spells CASSTPLNYEQYF. CDR3 nucleotide sequence: TGTGCCAGCAGTACACCATTAAACTACGAGCAGTACTTC.

The sample holds one count of this clone. The rearrangement links TRBV9 to TRBJ2-1, with 11 bases that match TRBD2. This CDR3 is 16 amino acids long. Germline V lookup: CDR1 SGDLS, CDR2 YYNGEE. The V segment lost 0 bases and the J segment 4 bases; nucleotides outside the gene matches: 3. CDR3 DNA: TGTGCCAGCAGCGTAGATGGACTAGCGGGTTACAATGAGCAGTTCTTC. It translates to CASSVDGLAGYNEQFF.